This TCR beta chain was captured in a study of blood T cell repertoires in COVID-19. What the recovered Cohort 3 donors had was two negative PCRs, clearance, or symptom resolution. CDR1 and CDR2 (germline): LGHNA, YSLEER. With V trimmed by 4 bases and J by 4 bases, 5 bases remained unmatched. CDR3 length equals 14 residues. The protocol was immunoSEQ multiplex PCR, while the TCRdb copy is restricted to in-frame clones and leaves out a portion. The data contain 200,000 or so clones, approximately 80% of them seen just once; the ten biggest clones take up approximately 2%. This sequence originates from a man between 60 and 75 years old who had recovered from COVID-19. Sequencing was done on a sample of PBMCs or T cells enriched from blood (not recorded which). V usage is TRBV4-3 and J usage is TRBJ1-2; 8 nucleotides match TRBD1. The CDR3 DNA reads as TGCGCCAGCAGCCCCGGACAGGGCCTCTATGGCTACACCTTC. Protein product: CASSPGQGLYGYTF.